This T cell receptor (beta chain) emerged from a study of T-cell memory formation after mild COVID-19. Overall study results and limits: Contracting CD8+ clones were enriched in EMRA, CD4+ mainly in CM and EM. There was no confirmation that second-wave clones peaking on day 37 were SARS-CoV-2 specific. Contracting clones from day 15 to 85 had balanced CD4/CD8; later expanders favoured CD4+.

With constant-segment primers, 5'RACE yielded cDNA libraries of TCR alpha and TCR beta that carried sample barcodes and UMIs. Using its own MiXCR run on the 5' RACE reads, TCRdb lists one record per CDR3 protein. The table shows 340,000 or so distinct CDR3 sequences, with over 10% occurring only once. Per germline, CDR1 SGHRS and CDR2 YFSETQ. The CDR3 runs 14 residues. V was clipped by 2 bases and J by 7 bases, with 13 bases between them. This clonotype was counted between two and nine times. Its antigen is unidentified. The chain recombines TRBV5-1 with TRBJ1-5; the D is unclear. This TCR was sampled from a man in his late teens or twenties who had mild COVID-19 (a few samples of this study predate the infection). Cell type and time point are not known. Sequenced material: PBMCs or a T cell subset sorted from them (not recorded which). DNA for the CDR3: TGCGCCAGCAGCTTCCAACCAGGTGGGCAGCCCCAGCATTTT. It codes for CASSFQPGGQPQHF.